The entry below gives a single T cell receptor beta chain sequence along with its context. Antigen unknown. Subsets obtained from CD4+ cells comprised CD45RA+ naive and CD45RA-negative memory cells. Clones were sequenced by immunoSEQ multiplex PCR, and TCRdb holds only the in-frame ones, with some missing. The table includes about a million clones, less than 85% detected once. The sample originates from a study of shared clonotypes between healthy human individuals. General observations from the study: Rarefaction exposed incomplete sorted-subset sequencing despite large depth.

Germline V gene data show CDR1 as LGHNA and CDR2 as YNFKEQ. The CDR3 consists of 15 residues. V lost 0 bases to trimming and J lost 10 bases; unmatched junction nucleotides: 8. This chain joins TRBV4-2 and TRBJ2-1; 8 bases are shared with TRBD2. Sequencing was performed on memory CD4+ T cells sorted from blood. Noted subset: CD45RA-negative fraction. The clonotype originates from a man in his late teens or twenties in good health. This CDR3 is CASSQDWEAGVEQFF. DNA for the CDR3: TGTGCCAGCAGCCAAGATTGGGAAGCGGGGGTGGAGCAGTTCTTC.